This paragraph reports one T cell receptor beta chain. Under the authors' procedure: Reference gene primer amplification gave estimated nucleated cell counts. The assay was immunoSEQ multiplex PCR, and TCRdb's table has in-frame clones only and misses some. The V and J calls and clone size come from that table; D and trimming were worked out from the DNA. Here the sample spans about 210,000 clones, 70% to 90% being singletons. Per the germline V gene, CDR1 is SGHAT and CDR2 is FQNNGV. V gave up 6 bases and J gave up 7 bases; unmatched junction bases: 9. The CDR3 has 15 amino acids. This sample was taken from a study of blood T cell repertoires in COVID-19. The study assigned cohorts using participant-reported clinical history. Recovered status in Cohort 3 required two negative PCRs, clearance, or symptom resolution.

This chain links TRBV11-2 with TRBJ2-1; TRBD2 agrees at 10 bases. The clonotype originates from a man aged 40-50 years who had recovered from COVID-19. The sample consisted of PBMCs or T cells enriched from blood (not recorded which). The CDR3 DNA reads TGTGCCAGCAGTTTCACTAGCGGGATTATTAATGAGCAGTTCTTC. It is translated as CASSFTSGIINEQFF. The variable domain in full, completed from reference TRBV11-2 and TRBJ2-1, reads EAGVAQSPRYKIIEKRQSVAFWCNPISGHATLYWYQQILGQGPKLLIQFQNNGVVDDSQLPKDRFSAERLKGVDSTLKIQPAKLEDSAVYLCASSFTSGIINEQFFGPGTRLTVL.